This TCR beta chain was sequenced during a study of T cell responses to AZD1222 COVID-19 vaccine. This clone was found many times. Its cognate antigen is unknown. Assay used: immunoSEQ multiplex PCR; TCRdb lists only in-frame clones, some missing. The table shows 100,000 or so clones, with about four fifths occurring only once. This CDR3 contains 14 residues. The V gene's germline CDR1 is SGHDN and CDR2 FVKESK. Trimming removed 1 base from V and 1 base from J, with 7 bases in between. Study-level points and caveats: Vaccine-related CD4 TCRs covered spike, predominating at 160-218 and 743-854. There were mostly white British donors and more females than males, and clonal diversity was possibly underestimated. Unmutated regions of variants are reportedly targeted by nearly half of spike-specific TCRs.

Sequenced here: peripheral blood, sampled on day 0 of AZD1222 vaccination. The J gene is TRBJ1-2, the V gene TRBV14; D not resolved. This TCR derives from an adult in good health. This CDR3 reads CASSQGGGNYGYTF. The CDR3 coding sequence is TGTGCCAGCAGCCAAGGGGGTGGTAACTATGGCTACACCTTC.